The clone carrying this TCR beta chain occurred a few times. What it binds is unknown. The data belong to a study of response to subunit inactivated influenza vaccine. Study-level points and caveats: There was a suggestion from the authors that each seasonal influenza vaccination recruits few new T cells.

TCRdb itself ran the RT-PCR reads through MiXCR, one entry per CDR3 protein. The data show about 180,000 distinct CDR3 sequences, with roughly 10% seen just once and about a third held by the top ten. Trimming removed 8 bases at V and 3 bases at J, with 18 bases between. The CDR3 is made up of 15 amino acids. CDR1 and CDR2 from the germline V gene are MDHEN and SYDVKM. The V and J genes are TRBV28 and TRBJ2-3; weak D call: TRBD2 (6 bases). The source is a man between 45 and 75 years old who received an inactivated influenza vaccine. Sample: CD8+ T cells sorted from PBMCs, taken less than 25 months after vaccination. The chain's CDR3 is CASGGEVVSTDTQYF. The CDR3 region has the DNA TGTGCCAGCGGTGGGGAGGTGGTTTCTACAGATACGCAGTATTTT. Drawing the rest from reference TRBV28 and TRBJ2-3, the complete variable domain is DVKVTQSSRYLVKRTGEKVFLECVQDMDHENMFWYRQDPGLGLRLIYFSYDVKMKEKGDIPEGYSVSREKKERFSLILESASTNQTSMYLCASGGEVVSTDTQYFGPGTRLTVL.